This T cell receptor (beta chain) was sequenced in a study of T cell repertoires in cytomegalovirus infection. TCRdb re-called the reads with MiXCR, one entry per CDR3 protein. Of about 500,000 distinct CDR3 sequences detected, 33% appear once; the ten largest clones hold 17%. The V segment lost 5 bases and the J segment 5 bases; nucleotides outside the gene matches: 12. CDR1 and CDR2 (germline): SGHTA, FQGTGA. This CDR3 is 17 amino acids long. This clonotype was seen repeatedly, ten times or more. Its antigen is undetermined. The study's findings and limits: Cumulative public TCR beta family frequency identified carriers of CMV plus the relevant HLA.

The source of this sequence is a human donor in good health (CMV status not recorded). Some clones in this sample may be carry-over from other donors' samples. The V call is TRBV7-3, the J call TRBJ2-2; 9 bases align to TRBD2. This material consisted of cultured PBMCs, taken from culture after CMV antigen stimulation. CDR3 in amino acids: CASSPTSLAGHTGELFF. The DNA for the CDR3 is TGTGCCAGCAGCCCTACGAGTCTAGCGGGACATACCGGGGAGCTGTTTTTT. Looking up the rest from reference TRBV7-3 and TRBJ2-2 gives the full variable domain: GAGVSQTPSNKVTEKGKYVELRCDPISGHTALYWYRQSLGQGPEFLIYFQGTGAADDSGLPNDRFFAVRPEGSVSTLKIQRTERGDSAVYLCASSPTSLAGHTGELFFGEGSRLTVL.